Following are 17 T cell receptor beta chains from one sample sequenced in a study of CD8+ T cells in alopecia areata. It was cDNA, reverse transcribed from extracted RNA, that served as the sequencing template. The assay was immunoSEQ multiplex PCR, and TCRdb's table has in-frame clones only and misses some. The sample contains around 140,000 clones, approximately 49% of which appear only once. This specimen was CD8+ T cells sorted from blood, taken at week 0. Source of these receptors: a human donor with alopecia areata.

In its sample, this clone was seen a few times. The genes are TRBV29-1 and TRBJ2-7; 8 bases fit TRBD2. J was trimmed by 2 bases and V by 1 base; bases with no gene match: 7. CDR1 and CDR2 (germline): SQVTM, ANQGSEA. CDR3 length equals 15 residues. The chain's CDR3 is CSVEVRGALTYEQYF. The DNA of the CDR3 is TGCAGCGTTGAAGTGCGGGGGGCCCTCACCTACGAGCAGTACTTC.

This clone was detected a few times. This chain links TRBV6-5 with TRBJ2-2, with TRBD2 as a possible D gene (6 bases). V was cut by 0 bases and J by 4 bases, with 9 bases left in between. There are 15 residues in the CDR3. The germline CDR1 and CDR2 sequences are MNHEY and SVGAGI. The CDR3 sequence: CASSYSGGITGELFF. CDR3 sequence (DNA): TGTGCCAGCAGTTACTCCGGGGGAATCACCGGGGAGCTGTTTTTT.

The chain has TRBV18 and TRBJ2-7, with a possible D match to TRBD2 (5 bases). CDR3 size: 15 residues. Germline CDR1 and CDR2: KGHSH and LQKENI. V lost 3 bases, J lost 2 bases, and 14 bases lay in between. CDR3 in amino acids: CASSPPLSGAYEQYF. The CDR3 DNA sequence: TGTGCCAGCTCACCCCCTTTGTCCGGGGCCTACGAGCAGTACTTC.

This clone was seen only a few times. The rearrangement uses TRBV10-3 and TRBJ2-7; unclear D gene. This CDR3 spans 14 amino acids. Trimming stripped 3 bases from V and 1 base from J, with 10 bases between. The germline V gene encodes CDR1 ENHRY and CDR2 SYGVKD. CDR3 in DNA: TGTGCCATCAGTGAACTCGCGGAATCCTACGAGCAGTACTTC. Its translation is CAISELAESYEQYF.

This clone turned up a few times. V gene TRBV29-1 combines with J gene TRBJ2-7; TRBD1 aligns across 7 bases. CDR1 and CDR2 from the germline V gene are SQVTM and ANQGSEA. V dropped 1 base and J dropped 7; count of bases not matched to a gene: 4. The CDR3 extends over 12 amino acids. The CDR3 loop reads CSVEVTGKEQYF. CDR3 sequence (DNA): TGCAGCGTTGAAGTGACAGGGAAAGAGCAGTACTTC.

This clone has just a few counts. V gene TRBV11-2 combines with J gene TRBJ2-7; the D gene is possibly TRBD2 (5 bases). The V and J ends lost 7 bases and 3 bases respectively, with 16 bases between them. Germline V gene sequence: CDR1 SGHAT, CDR2 FQNNGV. The CDR3 is made up of 14 amino acids. CDR3 loop: CASTGPSSGYEQYF. DNA of the CDR3: TGTGCCAGCACCGGACCGTCGAGCGGCTACGAGCAGTACTTC.

The chain is built from TRBV25-1 and TRBJ2-5; no definite D call. CDR3 length: 13 amino acids. CDR1 is MGHDK, CDR2 SYGVNS, per germline. V was shortened by 5 bases and J by 3 bases, with 10 bases between the two germline ends. CDR3 bases: TGTGCCAGCAGTTCGGACGAGGAAGAGACCCAGTACTTC. It is translated as CASSSDEEETQYF.

This sequence joins TRBV6-5 and TRBJ1-2, with a tentative D call TRBD1 (6 bases). CDR1 is MNHEY, CDR2 SVGAGI, per germline. The germline V and J ends were trimmed by 3 bases and 8 bases, with 13 bases remaining between them. The CDR3 is 13 residues long. The CDR3: CASSYSGVKGYTF. CDR3 coding DNA: TGTGCCAGCAGTTATTCAGGGGTCAAGGGCTACACCTTC.

This chain links TRBV6-5 with TRBJ2-2; TRBD1 is a possible D gene (5 bases). This CDR3 spans 15 amino acids. Trimming removed 5 bases at V and 4 bases at J, with 14 bases between. Germline V lookup: CDR1 MNHEY, CDR2 SVGAGI. As DNA, the CDR3 is TGTGCCAGCAGTCTAGGGGAAGGTGCCACCGGGGAGCTGTTTTTT. This gives the protein CASSLGEGATGELFF.

The chain employs TRBV7-2 and TRBJ1-1; 8 bases fit TRBD1. The germline V gene encodes CDR1 SGHTA and CDR2 FQGNSA. Unmatched junction bases numbered 5, after V lost 4 bases and J lost 1 base. CDR3 length: 15 amino acids. The CDR3 protein is CASSYGQGRNTEAFF. The CDR3 DNA sequence: TGTGCCAGCAGCTATGGACAGGGTAGGAACACTGAAGCTTTCTTT.

The chain has TRBV15 and TRBJ1-2, with D perhaps matching TRBD1 (5 bases). CDR3 length equals 13 residues. CDR1 LNHNV and CDR2 YYDKDF come from the germline V gene (reference sequence). Trimming removed 3 bases from V and 2 bases from J, with 7 bases in between. The CDR3 spells CATSSSGNYGYTF. As DNA, the CDR3 is TGTGCCACCAGCAGCTCAGGGAACTATGGCTACACCTTC.

This chain links TRBV5-1 with TRBJ2-7; 7 bases map to TRBD1. With the DNA end fitting TRBJ2-1 better, the J assignment may be wrong. The CDR3 extends over 15 amino acids. From germline, CDR1 is SGHRS and CDR2 YFSETQ. Here the CDR3 reads CASSLAGTVLNEQFF. The CDR3 DNA is TGCGCCAGCAGCTTGGCCGGGACAGTTCTCAATGAGCAGTTCTTC.

The table lists this clone with a count of one. CDR3 sequence (DNA): TGTGCCAGCAGCCCACGGGAGTATAATTCACCCCTCCACTTT. Encoded protein: CASSPREYNSPLHF. The V gene is TRBV27, the J gene TRBJ1-6; D unresolved. From germline, CDR1 is MNHEY and CDR2 SMNVEV (reference sequence). This CDR3 spans 14 amino acids. The V and J ends lost 6 bases and 4 bases respectively, with 10 bases between them.

This chain joins TRBV4-1 and TRBJ1-5, with D hard to call. CDR3 length: 15 amino acids. V lost 7 bases, J lost 0 bases, and 13 bases lay in between. The V gene's germline CDR1 is MGHRA and CDR2 YSYEKL. Written as DNA, the CDR3 is TGCGCCAGCAAGCCCGTAGAGATTAGCAATCAGCCCCAGCATTTT. Protein: CASKPVEISNQPQHF.

The table lists this clone with a few counts. The genes are TRBV5-6 and TRBJ2-7; TRBD1 aligns across 8 bases. Trimming cost V 4 bases and J 3 bases; bases outside gene matches: 9. From germline, CDR1 is SGHDT and CDR2 YYEEEE. This CDR3 is built from 15 residues. CDR3 coding DNA: TGTGCCAGCAGCCCAGGGGGCATAGGTGTCTACGAGCAGTACTTC. This sequence encodes CASSPGGIGVYEQYF.

This clone has a handful of counts. The rearrangement uses TRBV14 and TRBJ2-1; 10 bases fit TRBD1. The CDR3 consists of 15 residues. Trimming at V came to 2 bases and at J to 9 bases, leaving 7 bases not matched to a gene. Germline V gene data show CDR1 as SGHDN and CDR2 as FVKESK. CDR3 sequence reads: CASSQTGQGLLEQFF. The CDR3 nucleotides are TGTGCCAGCAGCCAAACGGGACAGGGGCTTCTTGAGCAGTTCTTC.

The CDR3 region is CATSRAARDPRDLETQYF. CDR3 bases: TGTGCCACCAGCAGGGCAGCCCGGGACCCAAGAGACCTGGAGACCCAGTACTTC. The rearrangement links TRBV15 to TRBJ2-5, with D perhaps being TRBD1 or TRBD2 (5 bases each). The CDR3 is 18 amino acids. Trimming removed 3 bases at V and 5 bases at J, with 25 bases between. Per the germline V gene, CDR1 is LNHNV and CDR2 is YYDKDF (reference sequence).